These T cell receptor beta chains were read from a single sample in a study of cytomegalovirus exposure and HLA in healthy donors. Generated by immunoSEQ multiplex PCR, the TCRdb table keeps only in-frame clones and is missing some. The data hold 100,000 to 120,000 clones, with about 79% observed a single time. The sequencing sample was made of PBMCs. The receptors were gathered from a woman aged 18-29 years in good health and CMV-seronegative. CDR3s include the opening cysteine and the closing phenylalanine or tryptophan. D genes are given only for firm matches. A clone size is listed for some rows: how often the clone was seen (once, few, many), or a class if it is expanded.

clone_size,d_call,v_call,cdr3_length,j_call,cdr3_aa,cdr3_nt
-,TRBD1,TRBV12-5,14,TRBJ2-2,CASGHRGITGELFF,TGTGCTAGTGGTCACAGGGGAATAACCGGGGAGCTGTTTTTT
-,TRBD2,TRBV7-6,15,TRBJ2-2,CASSSLSGRGTELFF,TGTGCCAGCAGCTCCCTTAGCGGGAGGGGCACCGAGCTGTTTTTT
-,TRBD1,TRBV10-2,16,TRBJ1-2,CASSDQGAGKSYGYTF,TGCGCCAGCAGTGATCAGGGGGCCGGGAAATCCTATGGCTACACCTTC
-,TRBD2,TRBV6-5,16,TRBJ2-1,CASSYTAGGRTNEQFF,TGTGCCAGCAGTTACACTGCGGGGGGCCGAACTAATGAGCAGTTCTTC
-,TRBD1,TRBV7-2,16,TRBJ1-2,CASSLALQGADYGYTF,TGTGCCAGCAGCTTAGCGCTCCAGGGGGCTGACTATGGCTACACCTTC
-,TRBD2,TRBV9,15,TRBJ2-1,CASSVVGSGYNEQFF,TGTGCCAGCAGCGTAGTTGGTAGCGGGTACAATGAGCAGTTCTTC
-,TRBD1,TRBV28,14,TRBJ2-4,CASTTGGEGNIQYF,TGTGCCAGCACGACAGGGGGCGAGGGGAACATTCAGTACTTC
-,-,TRBV6-5,14,TRBJ1-3,CATQLNINGDTIYF,TGTGCCACCCAATTAAATATAAATGGAGACACCATATATTTT
once,-,TRBV9,14,TRBJ1-1,CASSLGLRGTEAFF,TGTGCCAGCAGCCTCGGCCTCCGAGGGACTGAAGCTTTCTTT
-,-,TRBV28,13,TRBJ2-3,CQSGRSSTDTQYF,TGCCAGTCGGGAAGATCTAGCACAGATACGCAGTATTTT
once,TRBD2,TRBV19,19,TRBJ2-7,CASSIGGLGLAGALYEQYF,TGTGCCAGTAGTATCGGGGGTTTGGGACTAGCGGGAGCATTGTACGAGCAGTACTTC
-,-,TRBV6-5,15,TRBJ1-5,CASSYSDSVGQPQHF,TGTGCCAGCAGTTACTCCGATAGCGTAGGGCAGCCCCAGCATTTT
-,-,TRBV13,15,TRBJ2-3,CASSPGTSGTDTQYF,TGTGCCAGCAGCCCGGGGACTTCCGGCACAGATACGCAGTATTTT
-,-,TRBV5-1,15,TRBJ1-3,CASSLVAASGNTIYF,TGCGCCAGCAGCTTGGTAGCCGCTTCTGGAAACACCATATATTTT
-,-,TRBV7-9,14,TRBJ1-1,CASSLKQENTEAFF,TGTGCCAGCAGCTTAAAACAGGAGAACACTGAAGCTTTCTTT
-,TRBD1,TRBV5-1,15,TRBJ1-1,CASSVSGTGGTEAFF,TGCGCCAGCAGCGTGTCCGGGACAGGGGGCACTGAAGCTTTCTTT
-,TRBD1,TRBV6-1,13,TRBJ1-2,CASSERSRGGYTF,TGTGCCAGCAGTGAAAGGAGCAGGGGGGGCTACACCTTC
-,-,TRBV15,13,TRBJ2-1,CATSSPTRNEQFF,TGTGCCACCAGCAGCCCAACTAGGAATGAGCAGTTCTTC
-,TRBD2,TRBV28,15,TRBJ2-7,CASSVGTSGAYEQYF,TGTGCCAGCAGTGTAGGGACTAGCGGCGCCTACGAGCAGTACTTC
-,-,TRBV6-5,11,TRBJ2-5,CASSSLETQYF,TGTGCCAGCAGTTCACTAGAGACCCAGTACTTC
-,TRBD1,TRBV7-2,18,TRBJ1-1,CASSSDLPGTGLNTEAFF,TGTGCCAGCAGCTCCGACCTCCCCGGGACAGGGTTGAACACTGAAGCTTTCTTT
-,-,TRBV4-2,14,TRBJ2-5,CASSQEQTRETQYF,TGTGCCAGCAGCCAAGAACAGACCCGGGAGACCCAGTACTTC
few,-,TRBV28,16,TRBJ2-4,CASKPLQGGGKNIQYF,TGTGCCAGCAAACCCTTACAGGGTGGAGGCAAAAACATTCAGTACTTC
-,TRBD1,TRBV30,14,TRBJ1-2,CAWTGAGGGYGYTF,TGTGCCTGGACAGGGGCAGGGGGAGGATATGGCTACACCTTC
-,TRBD2,TRBV18,16,TRBJ2-5,CASSPPGTSGGETQYF,TGTGCCAGCTCACCACCGGGTACTAGCGGGGGAGAGACCCAGTACTTC
-,-,TRBV6-1,13,TRBJ2-2,CASSDGNTGELFF,TGTGCCAGCAGTGACGGGAACACCGGGGAGCTGTTTTTT
few,-,TRBV7-9,15,TRBJ1-6,CASSRIRDTDSPLHF,TGTGCCAGCAGTCGTATCCGGGACACCGATTCACCCCTCCACTTT
-,-,TRBV18,14,TRBJ1-6,CASSPGGRNSPLHF,TGTGCCAGCTCACCGGGAGGTCGAAATTCACCCCTCCACTTT
-,-,TRBV5-4,16,TRBJ2-2,CASSLDAGGLTGELFF,TGTGCCAGCAGCTTGGATGCAGGGGGGCTCACCGGGGAGCTGTTTTTT
once,-,TRBV7-8,12,TRBJ1-1,CASSWNRLEAFF,TGTGCCAGCAGCTGGAACCGACTTGAAGCTTTCTTT
-,-,TRBV5-1,16,TRBJ1-3,CASSMGPGGSGNTIYF,TGCGCCAGCAGTATGGGGCCCGGGGGCTCTGGAAACACCATATATTTT
-,-,TRBV27,15,TRBJ1-5,CASSLRGGGEQPQHF,TGTGCCAGCAGTTTACGGGGTGGCGGGGAGCAGCCCCAGCATTTT
-,TRBD1,TRBV7-9,15,TRBJ2-3,CASSFSGGGTDTQYF,TGTGCCAGCAGCTTTTCAGGGGGTGGCACAGATACGCAGTATTTT
-,-,TRBV27,17,TRBJ1-1,CASSFVGAGQMNTEAFF,TGTGCCAGCAGTTTTGTTGGAGCAGGGCAAATGAACACTGAAGCTTTCTTT
-,TRBD1,TRBV7-2,16,TRBJ2-4,CASSTRQGETKNIQYF,TGTGCCAGCAGCACTCGACAGGGGGAAACCAAAAACATTCAGTACTTC
-,TRBD2,TRBV6-5,15,TRBJ2-1,CASSYRTSGSNEQFF,TGTGCCAGCAGTTACCGGACTAGCGGGAGCAATGAGCAGTTCTTC
-,-,TRBV5-4,17,TRBJ1-2,CASSFGSPGQGWRGYTF,TGTGCCAGCAGCTTTGGGTCCCCCGGGCAAGGCTGGAGGGGCTACACCTTC
-,TRBD1,TRBV5-6,15,TRBJ2-1,CASSLPGQVYNEQFF,TGTGCCAGCAGCTTGCCCGGACAGGTCTACAATGAGCAGTTCTTC
-,TRBD1,TRBV19,14,TRBJ1-5,CASSATGSNQPQHF,TGTGCCAGTAGTGCGACAGGGAGCAATCAGCCCCAGCATTTT
-,TRBD1,TRBV18,13,TRBJ1-1,CASSGTENTEAFF,TGTGCCAGCTCCGGGACAGAGAACACTGAAGCTTTCTTT
-,-,TRBV25-1,12,TRBJ1-4,CASSRSNEKLFF,TGTGCCAGCAGCAGGTCGAATGAAAAACTGTTTTTT
-,TRBD2,TRBV11-2,14,TRBJ2-7,CASSLTSGLYEQYF,TGTGCCAGCAGCTTGACTAGCGGGTTGTACGAGCAGTACTTC